The 28 T cell receptor beta chains presented below share a single source sample, sequenced in a study of shared clonotypes between healthy human individuals. Only in-frame clones appear in the TCRdb table, and some are missing; sequencing was by immunoSEQ multiplex PCR. The sample consists of more than 1,200,000 clones, 98% of them appearing once. Sequenced input: naive CD4+ T cells sorted from blood. Subset described: CD45RA+ positively selected. Receptors were obtained from a man aged 25-45 years in good health.

This chain links TRBV30 with TRBJ1-1; D remains unclear. Deletions cut 4 bases from V and 4 bases from J, with 7 bases between. Germline lookup yields CDR1 GTSNPN and CDR2 SVGIG (reference sequence). There are 11 residues in the CDR3. The CDR3 sequence is CAWTRGTEAFF. The CDR3 region has the DNA TGTGCCTGGACCCGGGGCACTGAAGCTTTCTTT.

The chain is built from TRBV18 and TRBJ2-1, with TRBD2 identical over 9 bases. Germline-derived CDR1 and CDR2 are KGHSH and LQKENI. There are 16 residues in the CDR3. V shed 1 base and J 9 bases; nucleotides not matched to a gene: 10. The CDR3 DNA follows: TGTGCCAGCTCACCACGGCGGGAGGGCCCTATGGGTGAGCAGTTCTTC. It is translated as CASSPRREGPMGEQFF. The full variable domain, with the rest looked up from reference TRBV18 and TRBJ2-1, is NAGVMQNPRHLVRRRGQEARLRCSPMKGHSHVYWYRQLPEEGLKFMVYLQKENIIDESGMPKERFSAEFPKEGPSILRIQQVVRGDSAAYFCASSPRREGPMGEQFFGPGTRLTVL.

J is TRBJ1-1 and V is TRBV15, with D tentatively TRBD1 (5 bases). Germline CDR1 LNHNV, CDR2 YYDKDF (reference sequence). V was shortened by 5 bases and J by 4 bases, with 14 bases between the two germline ends. This CDR3 is built from 14 residues. CDR3: CATSSRGFGTEAFF. For the CDR3, the DNA is TGTGCCACCAGCTCCCGGGGCTTTGGCACTGAAGCTTTCTTT.

The V call is TRBV5-1, the J call TRBJ2-2; D is uncertain. The CDR3 totals 14 residues. CDR1 and CDR2 (germline): SGHRS, YFSETQ. V lost 2 bases and J 3 bases, leaving 8 bases between the germline ends. For the CDR3, the DNA is TGCGCCAGCAGCTTTGACACGGACACCGGGGAGCTGTTTTTT. Translation: CASSFDTDTGELFF. Looking up the rest from reference TRBV5-1 and TRBJ2-2 gives the full variable domain: KAGVTQTPRYLIKTRGQQVTLSCSPISGHRSVSWYQQTPGQGLQFLFEYFSETQRNKGNFPGRFSGRQFSNSRSEMNVSTLELGDSALYLCASSFDTDTGELFFGEGSRLTVL.

The chain is built from TRBV10-3 and TRBJ2-3; 14 nucleotides agree with TRBD2. Losses at the gene ends were 4 bases for V and 1 base for J; bases not matched to a gene: 13. Germline lookup yields CDR1 ENHRY and CDR2 SYGVKD. The CDR3 sequence is 20 residues long. This CDR3 is CAISAPGTSGSGGGTDTQYF. CDR3 DNA: TGTGCCATCAGTGCGCCCGGGACTAGCGGGAGTGGGGGTGGCACAGATACGCAGTATTTT.

The V call is TRBV7-2, the J call TRBJ2-5; D remains ambiguous. The J call may be in error: the DNA end matches TRBJ2-7 better. CDR1 is SGHTA, CDR2 FQGNSA, per germline. The CDR3 is 12 amino acids. CDR3 residues: CASSLGPLEQYF. The DNA of the CDR3 is TGTGCCAGCAGCTTAGGACCTCTCGAGCAGTACTTC.

The CDR3 DNA sequence: TGTGCCAGCACCAAGACAGGGGCTACGCGTGGCTACACCTTC. It is translated as CASTKTGATRGYTF. This chain links TRBV9 with TRBJ1-2; 8 bases line up with TRBD1. This CDR3 has 14 amino acids. V shed 6 bases, J shed 7 bases, and the junction held 11 bases outside the gene matches. Germline V gives CDR1 SGDLS, CDR2 YYNGEE.

The genes are TRBV20-1 and TRBJ2-7; a possible D gene is TRBD2 (7 bases). This CDR3 comprises 11 residues. V was cut by 6 bases and J by 5 bases, with 11 bases left in between. The germline gives CDR1 DFQATT, CDR2 SNEGSKA (reference sequence). The CDR3 DNA is TGCAGTGCAGGGCGGGGGCACGAGCAGTACTTC. It yields the protein CSAGRGHEQYF.

The chain carries TRBV19 and TRBJ1-2; no firm D call. CDR3 size: 15 residues. V gave up 3 bases and J gave up 8 bases, with 19 bases separating them. Germline V gene sequence: CDR1 LNHDA, CDR2 SQIVND (reference sequence). CDR3 DNA sequence: TGTGCCAGTAGTATTAACGGGAAAAGGTCTTACGGCTACACCTTC. Its translation: CASSINGKRSYGYTF.

This chain connects TRBV6-4 to TRBJ2-1, with D unresolved. The CDR3 is made up of 13 amino acids. The germline V and J ends were trimmed by 4 bases and 10 bases, with 14 bases remaining between them. CDR1 is MRHNA and CDR2 is SNTAGT in the germline V gene. CDR3 nucleotides: TGTGCCAGCAGTGGAAAGGGTGGCGTCGAGCAGTTCTTC. As protein: CASSGKGGVEQFF.

This clone was seen a single time. V usage is TRBV4-3 and J usage is TRBJ1-2, with D unresolved. CDR3 length: 14 residues. The germline V gene encodes CDR1 LGHNA and CDR2 YSLEER. V lost 0 bases, J lost 3 bases, and 8 bases lay in between. CDR3 nucleotide sequence: TGCGCCAGCAGCCAAGAACTGCGCGACTATGGCTACACCTTC. This translates into CASSQELRDYGYTF.

The chain has TRBV7-6 and TRBJ2-5; 7 bases are a match to TRBD2. CDR3 length equals 16 residues. V lost 3 bases, J lost 5 bases, and 12 bases stayed unmatched. In germline, CDR1 is SGHVS, CDR2 FNYEAQ. The CDR3 nucleotides are TGTGCCAGCAGCTTTGAGGGCGGGAGAAGTCTGGAGACCCAGTACTTC. Residues: CASSFEGGRSLETQYF.

About this clone itself: Sequence at one end of the junction differs from germline and may be a read error. The chain recombines TRBV7-7 with TRBJ2-3; D ambiguous. The CDR3 has 13 residues. Germline lookup yields CDR1 SSHAT and CDR2 FNYEAQ (reference sequence). The CDR3 sequence is CASSFGPTDTQYF. DNA of the CDR3: TGTGCTAGCAGCTTCGGACCCACAGATACGCAGTATTTT. Together with reference TRBV7-7 and TRBJ2-3, the CDR3 gives the full variable domain: GAGVSQSPRYKVTKRGQDVTLRCDPISSHATLYWYQQALGQGPEFLTYFNYEAQPDKSGLPSDRFSAERPEGSISTLTIQRTEQRDSAMYRCASSFGPTDTQYFGPGTRLTVL.

V gene TRBV4-2 combines with J gene TRBJ2-7; no firm D call. V lost 0 bases and J 3 bases, leaving 9 bases between the germline ends. The CDR3 spans 14 residues. Looked up from germline, CDR1 is LGHNA and CDR2 is YNFKEQ. The CDR3 bases are TGTGCCAGCAGCCAAGATGGGGTTGGCTACGAGCAGTACTTC. This sequence encodes CASSQDGVGYEQYF.

The chain joins TRBV28 to TRBJ1-1, with D unresolved. This CDR3 is built from 16 residues. Trimming shortened V by 5 bases and J by 6 bases, and 22 bases separated the two germline ends. Germline CDR1 MDHEN, CDR2 SYDVKM. This chain's CDR3 is CASSGSGIPYIAEAFF. The CDR3 DNA follows: TGTGCCAGCAGTGGTAGTGGGATACCTTATATAGCTGAAGCTTTCTTT.

With respect to this clone: The sample holds other DNA sequences that translate to the same CDR3. The rearrangement links TRBV9 to TRBJ2-2; D is uncertain. There are 14 residues in the CDR3. V was shortened by 0 bases and J by 2 bases, with 5 bases between the two germline ends. Germline V gene lookup returns CDR1 SGDLS and CDR2 YYNGEE. CDR3 coding DNA: TGTGCCAGCAGCGTAGTATCAAACACCGGGGAGCTGTTTTTT. Encoded protein: CASSVVSNTGELFF.

The chain carries TRBV2 and TRBJ2-2, with 11 bases lining up with TRBD1. The CDR3 runs 16 residues. Germline CDR1 reads SNHLY; CDR2 reads FYNNEI. V shed 4 bases and J 5 bases; nucleotides not matched to a gene: 6. The CDR3 loop reads CASSGPDRGRTGELFF. The CDR3 DNA sequence: TGTGCCAGCAGTGGCCCGGACAGGGGGCGAACCGGGGAGCTGTTTTTT.

The CDR3 DNA sequence: TGTGCCATCAGTGAGTCCGAAGAGAATGAGCAGTTCTTC. It yields the protein CAISESEENEQFF. The chain employs TRBV10-3 and TRBJ2-1; D is uncertain. Between the trimmed V and J ends, which lost 0 bases and 7 bases, there was a span of 7 bases. The CDR3 contains 13 residues. The germline CDR1 and CDR2 sequences are ENHRY and SYGVKD.

The chain links TRBV5-1 to TRBJ1-1; D is undetermined. Germline loops: CDR1 SGHRS, CDR2 YFSETQ. The CDR3 is made up of 13 amino acids. The CDR3 DNA reads as TGCGCTTCCTTAGTAGTGCCGGGGTCTGAAGCTTTCTTT. The encoded protein is CASLVVPGSEAFF.

The gene calls are TRBV2 and TRBJ2-3; no firm D call. The germline V gene has CDR1 SNHLY and CDR2 FYNNEI. Trimming cost V 7 bases and J 2 bases, with 13 bases left between them. CDR3 length: 14 amino acids. CDR3 nucleotide sequence: TGTGCCAGCACTGGCAGCGTGAACACAGATACGCAGTATTTT. As protein: CASTGSVNTDTQYF.

The chain couples TRBV5-1 to TRBJ2-6; TRBD1 or TRBD2 may be the D gene (6 bases each). Germline V gene sequence: CDR1 SGHRS, CDR2 YFSETQ. This CDR3 spans 17 amino acids. V lost 4 bases to trimming and J lost 2 bases, with 16 bases between them. CDR3 amino acids: CASSANRAGTGANVLTF. In DNA, the CDR3 is TGCGCCAGCAGCGCGAACAGGGCGGGAACTGGGGCCAACGTCCTGACTTTC.

The CDR3 loop is CASSSTGNTEAFF. The CDR3 DNA reads as TGTGCCAGCAGCTCCACAGGGAACACTGAAGCTTTCTTT. The chain uses TRBV11-2 and TRBJ1-1; TRBD1 might be the D (5 bases). The germline V gene has CDR1 SGHAT and CDR2 FQNNGV. The V gene lost 4 bases and the J gene lost 1 base, with 7 bases spanning the gap. This CDR3 comprises 13 residues.

The chain has TRBV9 and TRBJ1-1, with unresolved D. Germline-derived CDR1 and CDR2 are SGDLS and YYNGEE. V dropped 3 bases and J dropped 3 bases, with 12 bases sitting between them. CDR3 size: 14 residues. The CDR3 reads CASSGAGGYTEAFF. In DNA, the CDR3 is TGTGCCAGCAGCGGTGCGGGAGGGTACACTGAAGCTTTCTTT.

This chain connects TRBV6-4 to TRBJ2-7; no firm D call. The CDR3 length is 13 residues. Trimming cost V 6 bases and J 2 bases, with 11 bases left between them. Germline assignment: CDR1 MRHNA and CDR2 SNTAGT. Written as DNA, the CDR3 is TGTGCCAGCAGCACCATGATCCCCTACGAGCAGTACTTC. Amino acids: CASSTMIPYEQYF.

A single count supports this clone. The rearrangement joins TRBV5-8 to TRBJ1-5; 8 bases are shared with TRBD1. From germline, CDR1 is SGHTS and CDR2 YDEGEE. The CDR3 sequence is 17 residues long. With 0 bases clipped from V and 2 bases from J, the junction kept 7 bases outside the gene matches. CDR3: CASSLGTGSIGNQPQHF. DNA of the CDR3: TGTGCCAGCAGCTTGGGGACAGGGAGTATTGGCAATCAGCCCCAGCATTTT. Variable domain in full (rest from reference TRBV5-8 and TRBJ1-5): EAGVTQSPTHLIKTRGQQATLRCSPISGHTSVYWYQQALGLGLQFLLWYDEGEERNRGNFPPRFSGRQFPNYSSELNVNALELEDSALYLCASSLGTGSIGNQPQHFGDGTRLSIL.

V usage is TRBV9 and J usage is TRBJ2-1, with 11 bases identical to TRBD2. The germline CDR1 and CDR2 sequences are SGDLS and YYNGEE. CDR3 length: 14 residues. Losses at the gene ends were 2 bases for V and 7 bases for J; bases not matched to a gene: 2. CDR3 bases: TGTGCCAGCAGCGTGACTAGCGGGGTTAATGAGCAGTTCTTC. This sequence encodes CASSVTSGVNEQFF.

The V and J genes are TRBV5-1 and TRBJ2-5; 10 bases map to TRBD2. The CDR3 extends over 18 amino acids. J lost 5 bases, V lost 0 bases, and 13 bases had no gene match. CDR1 is SGHRS, CDR2 YFSETQ, per germline. This CDR3 is CASSLGRPSGSGRETQYF. The CDR3 DNA is TGCGCCAGCAGCTTGGGACGCCCTAGCGGGAGTGGGCGGGAGACCCAGTACTTC.

The chain joins TRBV5-5 to TRBJ2-7, with no clear D. Germline CDR1 and CDR2: SGHKS and YYEKEE (reference sequence). This CDR3 spans 14 amino acids. Trimming shortened V by 4 bases and J by 1 base, and 12 bases separated the two germline ends. CDR3 sequence: CASSQQSRSYEQYF. In DNA, the CDR3 is TGTGCCAGCAGCCAGCAGTCGAGGTCCTACGAGCAGTACTTC.